One and the same sample provided the 15 T cell receptor beta chains below, sequenced in a study of shared clonotypes between healthy human individuals. TCRdb's copy holds only in-frame clones and misses some; the assay was immunoSEQ multiplex PCR. The sample records roughly 2.1 million clones, about 93% being singletons. CD8 cells classed as naive were CD45RO-negative and positively selected for CCR7, excluding terminally differentiated effector memory CD45RA+ cells. Sequences were obtained from naive CD8+ T cells from PBMCs. The receptors shown here come from a man between 18 and 35 years old in good health. Some clones in this sample may be carry-over from other donors' samples.

The chain links TRBV27 to TRBJ2-3, with a tentative D call TRBD1 (6 bases). V dropped 3 bases and J dropped 6 bases, with 22 bases sitting between them. This CDR3 region has 17 residues. The germline CDR1 and CDR2 sequences are MNHEY and SMNVEV (reference sequence). The CDR3 nucleotides read TGTGCCAGCAGTTTCGTAGCCCGGGACACGAGGCCGGATACGCAGTATTTT. It translates to CASSFVARDTRPDTQYF.

This clone was seen only once. This chain uses TRBV11-3 with TRBJ2-3; no reliable D call. Germline lookup yields CDR1 SGHNT and CDR2 YENEEA. This CDR3 region has 13 residues. V was pared by 5 bases and J by 6 bases, with 12 bases between. The CDR3 region is CASSPRTADTQYF. CDR3 coding DNA: TGTGCCAGCAGCCCCCGGACGGCGGATACGCAGTATTTT.

The gene calls are TRBV4-1 and TRBJ2-1, with 8 positions matching TRBD1. The trim removed 4 bases at V and 7 bases at J, leaving 9 bases unmatched. This CDR3 is 15 amino acids long. Germline V gene sequence: CDR1 MGHRA, CDR2 YSYEKL. CDR3 loop: CASSPRDRLLNEQFF. CDR3 bases: TGCGCCAGCAGCCCAAGGGACAGGTTGTTGAATGAGCAGTTCTTC.

The rearrangement joins TRBV5-8 to TRBJ2-3; maybe TRBD1 (5 bases). Trimming removed 4 bases from V and 2 bases from J, with 11 bases in between. Looked up from germline, CDR1 is SGHTS and CDR2 is YDEGEE. There are 14 residues in the CDR3. The CDR3 region has the DNA TGTGCCAGCAGCAGGGGTCCGGACACAGATACGCAGTATTTT. Amino acids: CASSRGPDTDTQYF.

The rearrangement links TRBV27 to TRBJ2-7; D is unresolved. CDR1 is MNHEY, CDR2 SMNVEV, per germline (reference sequence). CDR3 length: 14 residues. Trimming pared 5 bases from V and 2 bases from J, leaving 13 bases between. The CDR3 nucleotides read TGTGCCAGCAGTCCGTCCCTCACTGCCTACGAGCAGTACTTC. Translating gives CASSPSLTAYEQYF.

V gene TRBV4-2 combines with J gene TRBJ1-1, with D tentatively TRBD1 (5 bases). The CDR3 loop spans 15 amino acids. The germline CDR1 and CDR2 sequences are LGHNA and YNFKEQ. The V end was cut by 4 bases, the J end by 1 base, with 13 bases between. CDR3 loop: CASSRVQGTNTEAFF. The CDR3 nucleotides are TGTGCCAGCAGCCGGGTGCAGGGCACGAACACTGAAGCTTTCTTT.

The rearrangement joins TRBV6-5 to TRBJ1-1, with D tentatively TRBD1 (5 bases). Germline lookup yields CDR1 MNHEY and CDR2 SVGAGI. The CDR3 is 15 amino acids. V lost 1 base and J lost 3, with 12 bases in between. Written as DNA, the CDR3 is TGTGCCAGCAGTTACTTCAGGGATTCGGACACTGAAGCTTTCTTT. It yields the protein CASSYFRDSDTEAFF.

V and J are TRBV7-2 and TRBJ1-5, with D unclear. Looked up from germline, CDR1 is SGHTA and CDR2 is FQGNSA. CDR3 length: 17 residues. V lost 1 base and J 0 bases, leaving 13 bases between the germline ends. The CDR3 DNA follows: TGTGCCAGCAGCTTAGATGGCGGAGCTTATAGCAATCAGCCCCAGCATTTT. Its translation: CASSLDGGAYSNQPQHF.

The chain combines TRBV19 with TRBJ2-1; the match to TRBD2 covers 8 bases. CDR1 and CDR2 (germline): LNHDA, SQIVND (reference sequence). V lost 6 bases and J lost 3; bases outside the gene matches: 7. This CDR3 comprises 15 residues. The CDR3 is CASSVTSGGYNEQFF. Here the CDR3 DNA reads TGTGCCAGTAGCGTAACTAGCGGTGGCTACAATGAGCAGTTCTTC.

V usage is TRBV7-9 and J usage is TRBJ1-2; possibly TRBD1 for D (6 bases). The length of the CDR3 is 12 residues. Germline CDR1 reads SEHNR; CDR2 reads FQNEAQ (reference sequence). V lost 4 bases and J lost 9, with 12 bases in between. The DNA of the CDR3 is TGTGCCAGCAGCTCCGGGACAACCAGCTACACCTTC. Translation: CASSSGTTSYTF. Filled out from reference TRBV7-9 and TRBJ1-2, the complete variable domain reads DTGVSQNPRHKITKRGQNVTFRCDPISEHNRLYWYRQTLGQGPEFLTYFQNEAQLEKSRLLSDRFSAERPKGSFSTLEIQRTEQGDSAMYLCASSSGTTSYTFGSGTRLTVV.

The chain links TRBV27 to TRBJ2-5; 7 bases align to TRBD1. Germline lookup yields CDR1 MNHEY and CDR2 SMNVEV (reference sequence). V lost 2 bases to trimming and J lost 2 bases; unmatched junction nucleotides: 8. The CDR3 spans 16 residues. In DNA form, the CDR3 reads TGTGCCAGCAGTTTAGTTTACAGGGGATTACAAGAGACCCAGTACTTC. Translated: CASSLVYRGLQETQYF.

This chain uses TRBV28 with TRBJ2-4; the match to TRBD1 covers 8 bases. V gave up 7 bases and J gave up 0 bases; unmatched junction bases: 5. The CDR3 extends over 15 amino acids. Germline V CDR1 and CDR2: MDHEN, SYDVKM. The chain's CDR3 is CASNGQGEAKNIQYF. The CDR3 DNA reads as TGTGCCAGCAACGGACAGGGAGAAGCCAAAAACATTCAGTACTTC.

As to this clone: Other DNA sequences in this sample translate to the same CDR3. The chain links TRBV9 to TRBJ2-3; tentatively, D is TRBD2 (5 bases). The CDR3 is 15 residues long. Trimming stripped 3 bases from V and 0 bases from J, with 11 bases between. The V gene's germline CDR1 is SGDLS and CDR2 YYNGEE. The DNA of the CDR3 is TGTGCCAGCAGCGCCGGGGATTCTAGCACAGATACGCAGTATTTT. Its translation: CASSAGDSSTDTQYF.

As regards this clone: The same CDR3 also results from other DNA sequences found in this sample. The rearrangement uses TRBV9 and TRBJ2-3; TRBD2 matches at 10 bases. Trimming took 0 bases from V and 2 from J; bases not matched to a gene: 3. The CDR3 consists of 16 residues. The germline V gene has CDR1 SGDLS and CDR2 YYNGEE. CDR3 sequence (DNA): TGTGCCAGCAGCGTAGTAGCGGGAGGCCCCACAGATACGCAGTATTTT. This codes for CASSVVAGGPTDTQYF.

The rearrangement links TRBV5-4 to TRBJ2-2; 11 bases line up with TRBD2. The CDR3 consists of 18 residues. Germline trimming cut 7 bases from V and 7 bases from J; bases unmatched to any gene: 18. Germline V CDR1 and CDR2: SGHNT, YYREEE (reference sequence). In nucleotides, the CDR3 is TGTGCCAGCGGCGGGGCAGGGACTAGCGGTCCCTTAATCGGGGAGCTGTTTTTT. Amino acids: CASGGAGTSGPLIGELFF.